Only a few counts were recorded for the clone carrying this T cell receptor (beta chain). The antigen is undetermined. From germline, CDR1 is SNHLY and CDR2 FYNNEI. The CDR3 spans 13 residues. The trim removed 6 bases at V and 7 bases at J, leaving 4 bases unmatched. Expansion with viral peptide pools was applied to antigen-specific CD4+ T cells by the ViraFEST assay prior to sequencing. Around day 10 of culture, CD4+ T cells were separated out. In the vaccine recipients, nucleocapsid antibodies were negative and there was no prior SARS-CoV-2 infection. Researchers swapped half the medium for IL-2 medium on both days 3 and 7. The data stem from a study of vaccination effects on CD4 cells after COVID-19. Overall study results and limits: Only 1 of 255 vaccine-induced clones from healthy vaccinees cross-reacted with common cold coronaviruses. Late in the post-vaccination period, infection-induced and vaccine-induced clones underwent marked clonal contraction.

Clones were sequenced by immunoSEQ multiplex PCR, and TCRdb holds only the in-frame ones, with some missing. Among roughly 27,000 clones, about 70% were seen once, and the ten largest hold over 9.5%. The receptor comes from a human donor who received a COVID-19 vaccine. This material consisted of CD4+ T cells from PBMCs cultured with SARS-CoV-2 spike peptides, taken before COVID-19 vaccination. The rearrangement joins TRBV2 to TRBJ1-5; 9 nucleotides agree with TRBD1. The CDR3 sequence is CASSRDREQPQHF. DNA for the CDR3: TGTGCCAGCAGCCGGGACAGGGAACAGCCCCAGCATTTT.